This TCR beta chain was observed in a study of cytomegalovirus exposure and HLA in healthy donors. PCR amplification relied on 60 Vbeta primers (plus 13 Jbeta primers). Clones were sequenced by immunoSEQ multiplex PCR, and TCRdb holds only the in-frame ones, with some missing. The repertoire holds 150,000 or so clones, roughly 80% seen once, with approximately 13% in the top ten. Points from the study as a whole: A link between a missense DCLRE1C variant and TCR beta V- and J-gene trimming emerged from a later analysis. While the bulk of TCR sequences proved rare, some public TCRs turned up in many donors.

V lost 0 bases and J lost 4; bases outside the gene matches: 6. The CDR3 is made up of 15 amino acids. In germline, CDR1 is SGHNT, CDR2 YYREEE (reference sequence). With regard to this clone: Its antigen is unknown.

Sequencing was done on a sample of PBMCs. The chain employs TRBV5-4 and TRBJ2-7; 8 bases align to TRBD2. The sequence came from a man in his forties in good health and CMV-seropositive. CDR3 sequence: CASSLGAGEIYEQYF. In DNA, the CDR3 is TGTGCCAGCAGCTTGGGAGCGGGGGAGATATACGAGCAGTACTTC.